The 8 T cell receptor beta chains below come from one sample, sequenced in a study of blood T cell repertoires in COVID-19. Profiling relied on immunoSEQ multiplex PCR, and the TCRdb table lists in-frame clones only, not all of them. The sample holds approximately 180,000 clones, 70% to 85% seen once. Input material: PBMCs or T cells enriched from blood (not recorded which). All receptors come from a woman aged 50 to 60 who had recovered from COVID-19.

This chain connects TRBV5-1 to TRBJ1-1; 7 bases line up with TRBD1. Germline trimming cut 6 bases from V and 3 bases from J; bases unmatched to any gene: 11. From germline, CDR1 is SGHRS and CDR2 YFSETQ. The CDR3 totals 15 residues. The CDR3 spells CASTGGAGQDTEAFF. CDR3 nucleotide sequence: TGCGCCAGCACAGGGGGTGCGGGTCAGGACACTGAAGCTTTCTTT.

The chain recombines TRBV7-9 with TRBJ1-1; D uncertain. CDR1 SEHNR and CDR2 FQNEAQ come from the germline V gene (reference sequence). The CDR3 extends over 13 amino acids. V was clipped by 7 bases and J by 1 base, with 10 bases between them. The CDR3 sequence: CASIASGNTEAFF. CDR3 bases: TGTGCCAGCATCGCTTCAGGGAACACTGAAGCTTTCTTT.

This sequence joins TRBV18 and TRBJ1-2, with 8 bases lining up with TRBD1. The germline V gene encodes CDR1 KGHSH and CDR2 LQKENI. The CDR3 runs to 14 residues. The ends lost 3 bases at V and 5 bases at J; junction bases unmatched: 5. CDR3 sequence reads: CASSPLTGEYGYTF. As DNA, the CDR3 is TGTGCCAGCTCACCCTTGACAGGGGAATATGGCTACACCTTC.

The rearrangement uses TRBV5-1 and TRBJ1-3; D gene unclear. Trimming removed 0 bases at V and 3 bases at J, with 7 bases between. Germline CDR1 and CDR2: SGHRS and YFSETQ. This CDR3 has 14 amino acids. CDR3 coding DNA: TGCGCCAGCAGCTTGGGGCAGTATGGAAACACCATATATTTT. Its translation is CASSLGQYGNTIYF. Full variable domain (remainder filled in from reference TRBV5-1 and TRBJ1-3): KAGVTQTPRYLIKTRGQQVTLSCSPISGHRSVSWYQQTPGQGLQFLFEYFSETQRNKGNFPGRFSGRQFSNSRSEMNVSTLELGDSALYLCASSLGQYGNTIYFGEGSWLTVV.

The genes are TRBV4-1 and TRBJ1-2; 9 nucleotides match TRBD1. CDR1 MGHRA and CDR2 YSYEKL come from the germline V gene. The CDR3 runs 15 residues. The V segment lost 0 bases and the J segment 8 bases; nucleotides outside the gene matches: 7. The CDR3: CASSQEGTGMGGYTF. The CDR3 DNA reads TGCGCCAGCAGCCAAGAAGGGACAGGGATGGGAGGCTACACCTTC.

The rearrangement uses TRBV15 and TRBJ1-5; D is undetermined. The CDR3 totals 15 residues. The V end lost 5 bases, the J end lost 2 bases, and 13 bases lay between the germline ends. Germline lookup yields CDR1 LNHNV and CDR2 YYDKDF (reference sequence). In nucleotides, the CDR3 is TGTGCCACCAGCCCCGGGAAGTCGGGCAATCAGCCCCAGCATTTT. It translates to CATSPGKSGNQPQHF. The full variable domain, its missing parts supplied by reference TRBV15 and TRBJ1-5, is DAMVIQNPRYQVTQFGKPVTLSCSQTLNHNVMYWYQQKSSQAPKLLFHYYDKDFNNEADTPDNFQSRRPNTSFCFLDIRSPGLGDTAMYLCATSPGKSGNQPQHFGDGTRLSIL.

The chain uses TRBV6-2 or TRBV6-3 and TRBJ2-5; the D gene is possibly TRBD1 (5 bases). Germline-derived CDR1 and CDR2 are MNHEY and SVGEGT. Trimming took off 6 bases at V and 1 base at J, with 9 bases between the two ends. This CDR3 spans 13 amino acids. The CDR3 DNA is TGTGCCAGCAGCATGGGGCCCCAAGAGACCCAGTACTTC. This sequence encodes CASSMGPQETQYF.

The CDR3 DNA reads as TGTGCCAGCGGGGGGGAAGGAGAGACCCAGTACTTC. It translates to CASGGEGETQYF. The V call is TRBV7-2, the J call TRBJ2-5; 7 bases match TRBD2. Germline CDR1 SGHTA, CDR2 FQGNSA. J lost 4 bases, V lost 8 bases, and 4 bases had no gene match. The CDR3 is 12 amino acids.